This TCR beta chain stems from a study of cytomegalovirus exposure and HLA in healthy donors. Both 60 Vbeta primers and 13 Jbeta primers went into the PCR. Sequencing used immunoSEQ multiplex PCR; TCRdb keeps in-frame clones, though not all of them. The top ten hold 3% to 4% of the sample, which has over 250,000 clones, around 86% seen once. CDR1 and CDR2 (germline): SGHNT, YYREEE (reference sequence). The CDR3 consists of 11 residues. V shed 4 bases and J shed 9 bases, with 8 bases lying between them. The sample taken for sequencing was PBMCs. This sequence was found in a man aged 35 to 55 in good health and CMV-seropositive. V and J are TRBV5-4 and TRBJ2-1; no reliable D call. The CDR3 reads CASSVTGEQFF. The CDR3 DNA follows: TGTGCCAGCAGCGTAACGGGTGAGCAGTTCTTC.